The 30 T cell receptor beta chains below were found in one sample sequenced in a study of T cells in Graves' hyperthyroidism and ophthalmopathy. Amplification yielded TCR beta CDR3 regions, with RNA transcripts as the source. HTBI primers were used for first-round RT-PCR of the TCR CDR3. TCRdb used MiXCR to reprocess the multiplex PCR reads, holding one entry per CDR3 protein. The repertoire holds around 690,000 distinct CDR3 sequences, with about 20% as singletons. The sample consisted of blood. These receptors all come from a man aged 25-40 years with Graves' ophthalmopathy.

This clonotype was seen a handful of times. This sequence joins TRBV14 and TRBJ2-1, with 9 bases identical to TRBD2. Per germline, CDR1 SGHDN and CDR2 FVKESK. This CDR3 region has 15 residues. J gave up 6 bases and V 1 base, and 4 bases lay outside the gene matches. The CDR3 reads CASSQVSGRFNEQFF. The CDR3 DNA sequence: TGTGCCAGCAGCCAAGTTAGCGGGAGATTCAATGAGCAGTTCTTC.

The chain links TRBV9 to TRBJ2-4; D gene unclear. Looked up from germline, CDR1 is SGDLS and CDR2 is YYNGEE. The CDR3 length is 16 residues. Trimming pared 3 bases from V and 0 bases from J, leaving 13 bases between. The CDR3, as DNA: TGTGCCAGCAGCGCGGCCCCCTCCGGAGCCAAAAACATTCAGTACTTC. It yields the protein CASSAAPSGAKNIQYF.

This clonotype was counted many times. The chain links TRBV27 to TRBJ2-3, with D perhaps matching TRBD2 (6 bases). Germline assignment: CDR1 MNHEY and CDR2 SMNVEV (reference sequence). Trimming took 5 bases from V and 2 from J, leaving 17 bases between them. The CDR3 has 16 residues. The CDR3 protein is CASSPHGREDTDTQYF. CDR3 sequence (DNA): TGTGCCAGCAGTCCCCATGGCAGGGAGGACACAGATACGCAGTATTTT.

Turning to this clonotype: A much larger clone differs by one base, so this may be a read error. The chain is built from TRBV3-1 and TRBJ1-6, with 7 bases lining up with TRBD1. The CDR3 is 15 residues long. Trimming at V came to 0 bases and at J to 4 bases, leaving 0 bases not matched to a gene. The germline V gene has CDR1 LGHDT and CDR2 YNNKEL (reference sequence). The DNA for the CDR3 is TGTGCCAGCAGCCAAGAGGACAGGTATAATTCACCCCTCCACTTT. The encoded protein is CASSQEDRYNSPLHF.

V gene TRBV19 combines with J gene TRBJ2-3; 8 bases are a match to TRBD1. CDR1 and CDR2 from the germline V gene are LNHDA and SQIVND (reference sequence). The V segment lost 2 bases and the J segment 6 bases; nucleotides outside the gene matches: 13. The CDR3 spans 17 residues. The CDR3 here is CASSIQGAGSGADTQYF. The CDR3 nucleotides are TGTGCCAGTAGTATACAGGGGGCTGGTAGCGGCGCGGATACGCAGTATTTT. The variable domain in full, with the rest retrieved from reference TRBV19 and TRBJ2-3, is DGGITQSPKYLFRKEGQNVTLSCEQNLNHDAMYWYRQDPGQGLRLIYYSQIVNDFQKGDIAEGYSVSREKKESFPLTVTSAQKNPTAFYLCASSIQGAGSGADTQYFGPGTRLTVL.

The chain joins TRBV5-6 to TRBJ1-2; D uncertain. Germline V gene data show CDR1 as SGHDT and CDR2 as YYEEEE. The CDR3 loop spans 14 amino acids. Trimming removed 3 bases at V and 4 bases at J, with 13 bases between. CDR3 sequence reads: CASSSVYVSYGYTF. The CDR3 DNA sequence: TGTGCCAGCAGCTCGGTTTACGTAAGCTATGGCTACACCTTC.

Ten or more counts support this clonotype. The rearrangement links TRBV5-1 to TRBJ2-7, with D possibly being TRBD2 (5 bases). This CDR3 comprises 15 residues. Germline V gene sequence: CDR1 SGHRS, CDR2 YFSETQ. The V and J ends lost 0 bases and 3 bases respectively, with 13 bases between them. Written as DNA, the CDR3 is TGCGCCAGCAGCTTGGCGAGGGTTGCCGACTACGAGCAGTACTTC. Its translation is CASSLARVADYEQYF. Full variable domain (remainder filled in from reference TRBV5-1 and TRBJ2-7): KAGVTQTPRYLIKTRGQQVTLSCSPISGHRSVSWYQQTPGQGLQFLFEYFSETQRNKGNFPGRFSGRQFSNSRSEMNVSTLELGDSALYLCASSLARVADYEQYFGPGTRLTVT.

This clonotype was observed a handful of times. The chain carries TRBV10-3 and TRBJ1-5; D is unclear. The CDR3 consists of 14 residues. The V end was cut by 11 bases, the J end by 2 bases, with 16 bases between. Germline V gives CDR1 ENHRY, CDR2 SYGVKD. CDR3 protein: CASSEGRGNQPQHF. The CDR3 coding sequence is TGTGCCTCCTCCGAAGGAAGGGGCAATCAGCCCCAGCATTTT.

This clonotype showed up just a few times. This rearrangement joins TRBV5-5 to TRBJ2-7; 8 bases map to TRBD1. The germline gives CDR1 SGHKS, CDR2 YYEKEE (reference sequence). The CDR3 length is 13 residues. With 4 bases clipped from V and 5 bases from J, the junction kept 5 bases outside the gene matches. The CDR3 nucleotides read TGTGCCAGCAGCCGGACAGGGACCCACGAGCAGTACTTC. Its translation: CASSRTGTHEQYF.

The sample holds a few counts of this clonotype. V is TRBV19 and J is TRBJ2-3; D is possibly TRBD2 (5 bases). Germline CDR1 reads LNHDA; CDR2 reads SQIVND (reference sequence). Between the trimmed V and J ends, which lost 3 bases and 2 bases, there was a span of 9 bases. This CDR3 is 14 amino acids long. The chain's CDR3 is CASSMVGLTDTQYF. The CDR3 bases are TGTGCCAGTAGTATGGTAGGACTCACAGATACGCAGTATTTT.

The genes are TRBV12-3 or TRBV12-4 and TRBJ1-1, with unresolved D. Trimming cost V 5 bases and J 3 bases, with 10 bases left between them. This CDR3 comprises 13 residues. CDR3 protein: CASSTQTYTEAFF. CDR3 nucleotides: TGTGCCAGCAGTACCCAAACGTACACTGAAGCTTTCTTT.

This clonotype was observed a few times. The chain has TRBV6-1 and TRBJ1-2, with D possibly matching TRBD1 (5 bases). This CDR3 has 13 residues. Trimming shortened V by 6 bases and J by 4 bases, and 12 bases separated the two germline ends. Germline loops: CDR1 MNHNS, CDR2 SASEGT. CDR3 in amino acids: CASRTDRTYGYTF. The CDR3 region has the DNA TGTGCCAGCAGGACAGACAGAACCTATGGCTACACCTTC.

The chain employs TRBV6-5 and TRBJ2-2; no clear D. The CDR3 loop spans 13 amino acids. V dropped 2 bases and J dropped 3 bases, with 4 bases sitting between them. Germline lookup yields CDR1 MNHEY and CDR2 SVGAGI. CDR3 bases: TGTGCCAGCAGTTACAAATACACCGGGGAGCTGTTTTTT. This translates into CASSYKYTGELFF.

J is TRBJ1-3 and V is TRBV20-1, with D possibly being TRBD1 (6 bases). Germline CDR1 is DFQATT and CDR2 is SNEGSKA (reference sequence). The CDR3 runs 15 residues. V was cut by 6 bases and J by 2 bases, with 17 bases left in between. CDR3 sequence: CSAPQVGGPGNTIYF. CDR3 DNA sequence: TGCAGTGCCCCTCAAGTAGGGGGACCTGGAAACACCATATATTTT.

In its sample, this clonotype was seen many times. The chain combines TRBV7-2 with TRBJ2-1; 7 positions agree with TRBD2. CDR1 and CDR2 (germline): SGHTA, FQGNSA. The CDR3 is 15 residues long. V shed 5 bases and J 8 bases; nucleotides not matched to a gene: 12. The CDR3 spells CASSTQDGRSHEQFF. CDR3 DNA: TGTGCCAGCAGCACCCAGGACGGGAGGAGTCATGAGCAGTTCTTC.

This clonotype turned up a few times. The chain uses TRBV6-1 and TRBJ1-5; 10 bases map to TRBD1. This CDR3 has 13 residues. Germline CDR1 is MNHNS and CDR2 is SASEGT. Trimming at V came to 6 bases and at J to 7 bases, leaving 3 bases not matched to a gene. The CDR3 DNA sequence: TGTGCCAGCAGGAGGACAGGGGGGCAGCCCCAGCATTTT. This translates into CASRRTGGQPQHF.

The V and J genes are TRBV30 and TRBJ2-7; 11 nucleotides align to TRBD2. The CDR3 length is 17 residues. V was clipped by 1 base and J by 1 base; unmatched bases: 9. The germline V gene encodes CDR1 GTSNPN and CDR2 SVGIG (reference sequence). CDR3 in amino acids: CAWSAGYTSGRSYEQYF. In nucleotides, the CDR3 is TGTGCCTGGAGTGCTGGGTACACTAGCGGGAGATCCTACGAGCAGTACTTC.

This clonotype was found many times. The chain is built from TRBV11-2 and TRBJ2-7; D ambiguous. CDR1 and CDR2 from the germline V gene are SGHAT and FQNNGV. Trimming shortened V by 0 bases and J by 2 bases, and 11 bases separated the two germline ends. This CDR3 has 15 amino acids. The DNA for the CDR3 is TGTGCCAGCAGCTTAGATAATGGCAGAGCCTACGAGCAGTACTTC. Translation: CASSLDNGRAYEQYF.

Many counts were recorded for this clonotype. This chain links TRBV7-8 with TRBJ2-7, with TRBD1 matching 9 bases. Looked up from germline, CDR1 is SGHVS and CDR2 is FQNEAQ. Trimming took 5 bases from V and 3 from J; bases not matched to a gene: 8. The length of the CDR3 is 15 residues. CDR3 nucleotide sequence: TGTGCCAGCAGCCGCTCCGGGACAGGGAGCTACGAGCAGTACTTC. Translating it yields CASSRSGTGSYEQYF.

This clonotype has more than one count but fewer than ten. As DNA, the CDR3 is TGTGCCAGCAGTGATGTCGGCAGCAATCAGCCCCAGCATTTT. Translation: CASSDVGSNQPQHF. The rearrangement uses TRBV2 and TRBJ1-5, with no clear D. This CDR3 region has 14 residues. The V and J ends lost 3 bases and 1 base respectively, with 7 bases between them. Germline CDR1 reads SNHLY; CDR2 reads FYNNEI.

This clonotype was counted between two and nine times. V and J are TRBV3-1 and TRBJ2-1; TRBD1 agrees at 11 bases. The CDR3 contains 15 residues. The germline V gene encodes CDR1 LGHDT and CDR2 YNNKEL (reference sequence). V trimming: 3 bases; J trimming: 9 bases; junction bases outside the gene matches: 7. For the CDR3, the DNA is TGTGCCAGCAGCCAGGGGACAGGGGGTTTCGGTGAGCAGTTCTTC. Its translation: CASSQGTGGFGEQFF.

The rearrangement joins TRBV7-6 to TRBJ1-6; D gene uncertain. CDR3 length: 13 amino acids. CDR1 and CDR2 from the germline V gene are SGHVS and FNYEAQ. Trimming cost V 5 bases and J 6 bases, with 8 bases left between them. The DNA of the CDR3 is TGTGCCAGCAGCGCAGAAACTAATTCACCCCTCCACTTT. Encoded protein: CASSAETNSPLHF. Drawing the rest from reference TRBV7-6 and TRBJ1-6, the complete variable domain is GAGVSQSPRYKVTKRGQDVALRCDPISGHVSLYWYRQALGQGPEFLTYFNYEAQQDKSGLPNDRFSAERPEGSISTLTIQRTEQRDSAMYRCASSAETNSPLHFGNGTRLTVT.

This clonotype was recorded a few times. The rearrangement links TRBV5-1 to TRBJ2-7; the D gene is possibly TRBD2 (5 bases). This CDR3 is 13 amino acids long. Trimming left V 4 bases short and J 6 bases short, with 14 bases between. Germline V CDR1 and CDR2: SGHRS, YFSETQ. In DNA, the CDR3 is TGCGCCAGCAGCCCCGGGGTGGACGGCGAGCAGTACTTC. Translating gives CASSPGVDGEQYF.

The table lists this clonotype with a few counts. CDR3 sequence: CASSLFGLSDQETQYF. CDR3 DNA: TGTGCCAGCAGTTTATTTGGCCTATCTGACCAAGAGACCCAGTACTTC. The chain is built from TRBV12-3 or TRBV12-4 and TRBJ2-5, with D unclear. This CDR3 comprises 16 residues. Between the trimmed V and J ends, which lost 2 bases and 0 bases, there was a span of 13 bases.

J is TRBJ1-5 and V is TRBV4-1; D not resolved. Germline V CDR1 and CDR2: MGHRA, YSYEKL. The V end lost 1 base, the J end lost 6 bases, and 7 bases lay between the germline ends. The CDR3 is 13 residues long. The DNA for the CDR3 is TGCGCCAGCAGCCAAGGGGTAGCTCAGCCCCAGCATTTT. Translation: CASSQGVAQPQHF.

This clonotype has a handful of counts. CDR3 sequence (DNA): TGTGCCAGCAGCGTGAGACGTAAAGGGCAGGTTCCCCAAGAGACCCAGTACTTC. Translating gives CASSVRRKGQVPQETQYF. This chain links TRBV9 with TRBJ2-5; D is unresolved. V was clipped by 2 bases and J by 1 base, with 21 bases between them. Germline values: CDR1 SGDLS, CDR2 YYNGEE. The CDR3 runs 18 residues.

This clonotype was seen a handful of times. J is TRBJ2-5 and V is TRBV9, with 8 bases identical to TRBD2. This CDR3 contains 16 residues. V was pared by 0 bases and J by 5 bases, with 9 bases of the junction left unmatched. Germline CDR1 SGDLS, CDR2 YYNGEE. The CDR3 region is CASSVEGSGITETQYF. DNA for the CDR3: TGTGCCAGCAGCGTAGAGGGTAGCGGGATCACCGAGACCCAGTACTTC.

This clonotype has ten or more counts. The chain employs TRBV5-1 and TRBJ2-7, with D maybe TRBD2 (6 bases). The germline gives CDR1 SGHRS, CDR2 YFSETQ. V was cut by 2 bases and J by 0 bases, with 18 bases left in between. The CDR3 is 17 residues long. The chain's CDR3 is CASSFPTGTSRSYEQYF. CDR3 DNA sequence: TGCGCCAGCAGCTTTCCAACCGGGACTTCCCGCTCCTACGAGCAGTACTTC.

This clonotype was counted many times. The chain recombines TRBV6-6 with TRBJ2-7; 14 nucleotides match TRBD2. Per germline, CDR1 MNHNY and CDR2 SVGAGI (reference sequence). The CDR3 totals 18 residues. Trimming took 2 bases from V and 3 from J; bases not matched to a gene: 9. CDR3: CASSYRDRGTSGSYEQYF. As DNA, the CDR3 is TGTGCCAGCAGTTACCGGGACAGGGGGACTAGCGGGAGCTACGAGCAGTACTTC.

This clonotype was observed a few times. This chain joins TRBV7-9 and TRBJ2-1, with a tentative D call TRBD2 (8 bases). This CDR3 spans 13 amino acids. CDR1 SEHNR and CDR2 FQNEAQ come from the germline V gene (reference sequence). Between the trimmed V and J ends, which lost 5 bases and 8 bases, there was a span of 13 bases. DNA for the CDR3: TGTGCCAGCAGCCCCGGGAGGGGGCATGAGCAGTTCTTC. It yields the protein CASSPGRGHEQFF.